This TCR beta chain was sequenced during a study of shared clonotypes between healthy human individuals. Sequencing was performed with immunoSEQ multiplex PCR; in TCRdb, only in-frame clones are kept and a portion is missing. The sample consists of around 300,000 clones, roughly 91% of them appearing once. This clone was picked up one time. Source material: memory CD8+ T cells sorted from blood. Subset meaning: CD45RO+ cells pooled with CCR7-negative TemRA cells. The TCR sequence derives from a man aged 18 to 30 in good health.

CDR3: CAISEWRGRANTEAFF. In nucleotides, the CDR3 is TGTGCCATCAGTGAGTGGAGAGGCCGAGCGAACACTGAAGCTTTCTTT. This chain links TRBV10-3 with TRBJ1-1; D is uncertain. The CDR3 is 16 amino acids. V lost 1 base, J lost 1 base, and 13 bases lay in between. CDR1 and CDR2 from the germline V gene are ENHRY and SYGVKD.